These 18 T cell receptor beta chains were all obtained from the same sample, sequenced in a study of regulatory T cells in long-lasting Graves disease. Time point of the sample: newly diagnosed GD, antithyroid drugs for less than 3 months. PBMC RNA was the source of the TCR library. Researchers made TCR beta libraries by using iRepertoire HTBI primers and running Arm-PCR on CDR3 regions. In TCRdb, the multiplex PCR reads were re-called with MiXCR into one record per CDR3 protein. The profile shows 380,000 or so distinct CDR3 sequences, 15% to 20% of them singletons. These data were also reused for a study on T cells in Graves' hyperthyroidism and ophthalmopathy.

Here the sequenced sample was peripheral blood mononuclear cells (PBMCs), taken at new diagnosis, from a patient treated with antithyroid drugs. Source of these receptors: a woman between 18 and 29 years old with Graves disease.

CDR3 amino acids: CSAAGLAGTYNEQFF. CDR3 DNA: TGCAGTGCCGCGGGACTAGCGGGTACCTACAATGAGCAGTTCTTC. This chain uses TRBV20-1 with TRBJ2-1; 12 bases map to TRBD2. The germline CDR1 and CDR2 sequences are DFQATT and SNEGSKA (reference sequence). The CDR3 covers 15 residues. J gave up 2 bases and V 6 bases, and 5 bases lay outside the gene matches.

This clonotype was observed a few times. The J gene is TRBJ2-7, the V gene TRBV27; 7 nucleotides match TRBD2. After removal of 0 bases from V and 3 bases from J, the junction contained 8 bases not matched to a gene. The CDR3 length is 16 residues. Germline loops: CDR1 MNHEY, CDR2 SMNVEV (reference sequence). The CDR3 region is CASSLSGGANLYEQYF. The DNA for the CDR3 is TGTGCCAGCAGTTTATCGGGAGGGGCCAACCTCTACGAGCAGTACTTC.

This clonotype has ten or more counts. The gene calls are TRBV28 and TRBJ1-2; 9 bases agree with TRBD1. This CDR3 is 15 amino acids long. Looked up from germline, CDR1 is MDHEN and CDR2 is SYDVKM. With 5 bases clipped from V and 3 bases from J, the junction kept 7 bases outside the gene matches. The CDR3 coding sequence is TGTGCCAGCAGTCCACGGACAGGGGCGGACTATGGCTACACCTTC. Protein: CASSPRTGADYGYTF.

Many counts were recorded for this clonotype. The chain has TRBV28 and TRBJ2-7, with 7 bases that match TRBD2. Per the germline V gene, CDR1 is MDHEN and CDR2 is SYDVKM. The CDR3 spans 13 residues. V was pared by 3 bases and J by 7 bases, with 6 bases of the junction left unmatched. This CDR3 reads CASSFPWGGEQYF. CDR3 bases: TGTGCCAGCAGTTTTCCTTGGGGGGGGGAGCAGTACTTC.

The J gene is TRBJ2-7, the V gene TRBV6-2 or TRBV6-3; the match to TRBD2 covers 7 bases. Unmatched junction bases numbered 5, after V lost 5 bases and J lost 4 bases. Germline loops: CDR1 MNHEY, CDR2 SVGEGT. The CDR3 extends over 13 amino acids. The CDR3 coding sequence is TGTGCCAGCAGTGAAGGGAGGGTATACGAGCAGTACTTC. It codes for CASSEGRVYEQYF.

The table lists this clonotype with many counts. The rearrangement links TRBV2 to TRBJ2-6; TRBD1 matches 7 bases. Per germline, CDR1 SNHLY and CDR2 FYNNEI. The V gene end was trimmed by 8 bases and the J gene end by 0 bases; junction bases not matched to a gene: 7. The CDR3 totals 16 residues. The chain's CDR3 is CASRRAGGSGANVLTF. The CDR3 DNA sequence: TGTGCCAGCCGGCGGGCAGGGGGCTCTGGGGCCAACGTCCTGACTTTC.

V gene TRBV3-1 combines with J gene TRBJ2-5, with a possible D match to TRBD1 (5 bases). Looked up from germline, CDR1 is LGHDT and CDR2 is YNNKEL (reference sequence). The length of the CDR3 is 15 residues. The V end was cut by 1 base, the J end by 9 bases, with 18 bases between. The CDR3 DNA reads TGTGCCAGCAGCCAAGGGGTCGTACCGCAAGGGGCCCAGTACTTC. It specifies CASSQGVVPQGAQYF.

This clonotype was observed a handful of times. The chain carries TRBV19 and TRBJ2-7; a weak D match, TRBD2 (6 bases). This CDR3 has 14 residues. V was cut by 1 base and J by 6 bases, with 13 bases left in between. Germline V gene data show CDR1 as LNHDA and CDR2 as SQIVND (reference sequence). CDR3 DNA sequence: TGTGCCAGTAGTATAGTCGGAGGGACGGGCGAGCAGTACTTC. Amino acids: CASSIVGGTGEQYF.

At least ten counts were recorded for this clonotype. The rearrangement uses TRBV30 and TRBJ1-1; D is uncertain. V was clipped by 4 bases and J by 5 bases, with 14 bases between them. This CDR3 spans 13 amino acids. The germline V gene has CDR1 GTSNPN and CDR2 SVGIG (reference sequence). CDR3 in amino acids: CAWMTGEGTEAFF. The CDR3 DNA follows: TGTGCCTGGATGACCGGGGAGGGTACTGAAGCTTTCTTT.

The rearrangement joins TRBV20-1 to TRBJ2-2; 11 bases are shared with TRBD2. CDR3 size: 16 residues. The junction had 7 bases not matched to a gene; V was cut back by 2 bases and J by 5 bases. The V gene's germline CDR1 is DFQATT and CDR2 SNEGSKA (reference sequence). CDR3 residues: CSARPWTSGPTGELFF. The CDR3 bases are TGCAGTGCTAGACCCTGGACTAGCGGGCCAACCGGGGAGCTGTTTTTT.

This clonotype was counted ten times or more. The chain couples TRBV6-2 or TRBV6-3 to TRBJ2-1, with 8 nucleotides matching TRBD2. Germline values: CDR1 MNHEY, CDR2 SVGEGT. This CDR3 spans 17 amino acids. J was trimmed by 9 bases and V by 6 bases; bases with no gene match: 19. The CDR3 region has the DNA TGTGCCAGCAGACGGATACTAGCGGCCACTATTGGCAGTGAGCAGTTCTTC. Translating it yields CASRRILAATIGSEQFF.

This clonotype was observed at least ten times. The chain links TRBV28 to TRBJ2-3; D perhaps matches TRBD2 (6 bases). The CDR3 is made up of 17 amino acids. V was trimmed by 0 bases and J by 1 base, leaving 14 bases between them. Germline V gene sequence: CDR1 MDHEN, CDR2 SYDVKM. The CDR3 coding sequence is TGTGCCAGCAGTTTATGGGGAGTGGCGGGGCGCACAGATACGCAGTATTTT. This sequence encodes CASSLWGVAGRTDTQYF.

The chain employs TRBV9 and TRBJ2-2, with D hard to call. CDR3 length: 14 residues. The germline gives CDR1 SGDLS, CDR2 YYNGEE. Trimming cost V 1 base and J 1 base, with 5 bases left between them. The CDR3: CASSVTGNTGELFF. The CDR3 bases are TGTGCCAGCAGCGTAACGGGGAACACCGGGGAGCTGTTTTTT.

V is TRBV11-3 and J is TRBJ2-7; 9 nucleotides line up with TRBD1. CDR3 length: 15 amino acids. The germline CDR1 and CDR2 sequences are SGHNT and YENEEA. Losses at the gene ends were 5 bases for V and 5 bases for J; bases not matched to a gene: 10. The CDR3 protein is CASSPTNRGLDEQYF. As DNA, the CDR3 is TGTGCCAGCAGCCCGACCAACAGGGGGCTAGACGAGCAGTACTTC.

On this clonotype itself: Possible read error: a much larger clone is one base away. V is TRBV3-1 and J is TRBJ2-3, with TRBD2 matching 9 bases. This CDR3 comprises 16 residues. J was trimmed by 1 base and V by 3 bases; bases with no gene match: 5. Germline V CDR1 and CDR2: LGHDT, YNNKEL (reference sequence). The CDR3 protein is CASSQFSGSGTDTQYF. CDR3 in DNA: TGTGCCAGCAGCCAGTTTAGCGGGAGTGGCACAGATACGCAGTATTTT.

This clonotype was recorded many times. The chain employs TRBV29-1 and TRBJ1-1, with D uncertain. CDR1 and CDR2 (germline): SQVTM, ANQGSEA. The germline V and J ends were trimmed by 4 bases and 8 bases, with 14 bases remaining between them. The CDR3 consists of 12 residues. Written as DNA, the CDR3 is TGCAGCGTTGGTGATGTGGGCGGGGAAGCTTTCTTT. This gives the protein CSVGDVGGEAFF.

This clonotype was counted ten times or more. The rearrangement links TRBV7-3 to TRBJ2-1; a possible D gene is TRBD2 (7 bases). The germline V gene has CDR1 SGHTA and CDR2 FQGTGA. The CDR3 is 16 amino acids. V gave up 1 base and J gave up 0 bases, with 10 bases separating them. The CDR3 spells CASSLRGGGSYNEQFF. The CDR3 nucleotides are TGTGCCAGCAGCTTAAGGGGGGGCGGCTCCTACAATGAGCAGTTCTTC.

To note about this clonotype: A much larger clone is a single base away; this may be a read error. The genes are TRBV6-1 and TRBJ2-5; TRBD2 might be the D (6 bases). CDR1 MNHNS and CDR2 SASEGT come from the germline V gene. The CDR3 has 13 amino acids. CDR3 bases: TGTGCCATCTCCTTGGGACTCCAAGAGGCCCAGTACTTC. Residues: CAISLGLQEAQYF.